Each of the 5 T cell receptor beta chains below was sequenced from the same sample in a study of shared clonotypes between healthy human individuals. Assay used: immunoSEQ multiplex PCR; TCRdb lists only in-frame clones, some missing. The profile covers around 2,000,000 clones, with approximately 94% appearing a single time and roughly 1% taken by the ten largest. Only CD45RO-negative cells positively selected for CCR7 counted as naive CD8 cells, so terminally differentiated effector memory CD45RA+ cells were excluded. The sample was naive CD8+ T cells sorted from blood. The receptors stem from a man between 18 and 29 years old in good health.

The rearrangement links TRBV2 to TRBJ2-5; 9 nucleotides agree with TRBD2. The V gene's germline CDR1 is SNHLY and CDR2 FYNNEI. The CDR3 is 16 amino acids. Trimming removed 2 bases from V and 2 bases from J; junction bases left unmatched: 6. Here the CDR3 reads CASSEWGLAGQETQYF. DNA of the CDR3: TGTGCCAGCAGTGAATGGGGACTAGCAGGGCAAGAGACCCAGTACTTC.

This rearrangement joins TRBV4-1 to TRBJ2-3; a possible D gene is TRBD2 (6 bases). V was clipped by 0 bases and J by 6 bases, with 13 bases between them. The CDR3 contains 15 residues. Looked up from germline, CDR1 is MGHRA and CDR2 is YSYEKL. CDR3: CASSQELAPGDTQYF. The CDR3 DNA follows: TGCGCCAGCAGCCAAGAACTAGCCCCGGGGGATACGCAGTATTTT.

The gene calls are TRBV29-1 and TRBJ2-5, with TRBD2 as a possible D gene (6 bases). CDR1 and CDR2 (germline): SQVTM, ANQGSEA. The CDR3 totals 12 residues. Trimming took off 2 bases at V and 5 bases at J, with 9 bases between the two ends. As DNA, the CDR3 is TGCAGCGTTGAACTAGGGAGGGAGACCCAGTACTTC. Translated, it gives CSVELGRETQYF.

The rearrangement links TRBV30 to TRBJ2-5; the match to TRBD1 covers 7 bases. Unmatched junction bases numbered 5, after V lost 5 bases and J lost 2 bases. The CDR3 totals 13 residues. CDR1 is GTSNPN, CDR2 SVGIG, per germline (reference sequence). The CDR3 sequence is CAWGDSLQETQYF. CDR3 nucleotide sequence: TGTGCCTGGGGGGACAGCCTTCAAGAGACCCAGTACTTC.

This chain uses TRBV7-8 with TRBJ1-4; D uncertain. The CDR3 sequence is 13 residues long. V was cut by 5 bases and J by 7 bases, with 11 bases left in between. Germline V gene data show CDR1 as SGHVS and CDR2 as FQNEAQ. CDR3 protein: CASSQESSEKLFF. The CDR3 region has the DNA TGTGCCAGCAGCCAGGAGTCGAGTGAAAAACTGTTTTTT.